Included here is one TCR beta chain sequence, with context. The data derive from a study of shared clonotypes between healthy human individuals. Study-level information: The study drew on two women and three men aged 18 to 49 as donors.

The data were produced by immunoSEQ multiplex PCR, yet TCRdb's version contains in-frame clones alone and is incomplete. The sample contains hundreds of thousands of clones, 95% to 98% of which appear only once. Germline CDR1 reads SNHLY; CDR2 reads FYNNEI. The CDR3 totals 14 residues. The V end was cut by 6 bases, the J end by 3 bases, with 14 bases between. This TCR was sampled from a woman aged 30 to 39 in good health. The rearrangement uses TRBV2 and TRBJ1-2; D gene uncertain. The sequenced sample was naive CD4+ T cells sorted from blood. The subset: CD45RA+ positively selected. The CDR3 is CASRRWQEDYGYTF. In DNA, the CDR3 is TGTGCCAGCAGGCGGTGGCAGGAGGACTATGGCTACACCTTC. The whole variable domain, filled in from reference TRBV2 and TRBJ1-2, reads EPEVTQTPSHQVTQMGQEVILRCVPISNHLYFYWYRQILGQKVEFLVSFYNNEISEKSEIFDDQFSVERPDGSNFTLKIRSTKLEDSAMYFCASRRWQEDYGYTFGSGTRLTVV.